Reported below is one TCR beta chain. This sample also contains other DNA sequences that code for the same CDR3. This sample stems from a study of blood T cell repertoires in COVID-19. Study details: COVID-19 samples from acute and convalescent phases originated in the United States, Italy and Spain. The cDNA or gDNA used as material had been derived from T cells, B-cell-depleted T cells, or PBMCs.

Authors' data handling: Reference gene primer amplification yielded estimated nucleated cell counts. The repertoire was sequenced with immunoSEQ multiplex PCR; TCRdb's copy has only in-frame clones and lacks some. V and J calls and clone size are as listed in that table; D and trimming were resolved from the DNA. Here the sample spans nearly 85,000 clones, 83% being singletons. CDR3 length equals 15 residues. Germline values: CDR1 SGHNT, CDR2 YYREEE (reference sequence). Trimming at V came to 3 bases and at J to 6 bases, leaving 3 bases not matched to a gene. Sequenced input: peripheral blood. The sequence was obtained from a woman aged 60 to 75 with acute or convalescent COVID-19. This chain uses TRBV5-4 with TRBJ1-6; 10 bases are shared with TRBD1. The DNA of the CDR3 is TGTGCCAGCAGCTCGAGGACAGGGGGTAATTCACCCCTCCACTTT. This gives the protein CASSSRTGGNSPLHF.